Listed below are T cell receptor beta chains from one sample, sequenced in a study of T-cell reconstitution after alpha-beta-depleted transplantation in children. One entry per CDR3 protein results from TCRdb running MiXCR on the PCR reads. The sample records roughly 66,000 distinct CDR3 sequences, around 4.7% being singletons. The sample in question was PBMCs, mostly from graft donor cells, obtained 180 days after TCRalphabeta/CD19-depleted stem cell transplant. These TCRs come from a boy younger than two who had a stem cell transplant for acute myeloid leukemia, so the T cells may come from the graft donor. Each CDR3 is given with its conserved first and last residue. A D gene is named only where the DNA matches it firmly. Size is omitted from some rows. Given values are once, few, many or a class for expanded clones.

V	J	size	D	DNA	CDR3
TRBV6-1	TRBJ2-3	many	-	TGTGCCAGCAGTGAAAATATCGGGGGCCCCCTTCTCACAGATACGCAGTATTTT	CASSENIGGPLLTDTQYF
TRBV7-8	TRBJ1-5	many	TRBD1	TGTGCCAGCAGCTTATCGCCGGGACAGGATTACAATCAGCCCCAGCATTTT	CASSLSPGQDYNQPQHF
TRBV5-6	TRBJ2-7	many	-	TGTGCCAGCAGCGCCCCGGGACAATCCTACGAGCAGTACTTC	CASSAPGQSYEQYF
TRBV6-6	TRBJ1-5	many	-	TGTGCCAGCAGTACACCAAGCAATCAGCCCCAGCATTTT	CASSTPSNQPQHF
TRBV15	TRBJ1-5	many	TRBD1	TGTGCCACCAGCTCAGGGGGGATTCAGCCCCAGCATTTT	CATSSGGIQPQHF
TRBV19	TRBJ1-2	many	-	TGTGCCATCTCCTCGGGGACATCCCCGGCGGGCTACACCTTC	CAISSGTSPAGYTF
TRBV5-1	TRBJ2-2	many	-	TGCGCCAGCAGCTTGGAGGCGACCGGGGAGCTGTTTTTT	CASSLEATGELFF
TRBV5-1	TRBJ2-7	many	TRBD1	TGCGCCAGCAGCCCGGGACAGAAGGCCTACGAGCAGTACTTC	CASSPGQKAYEQYF
TRBV19	TRBJ2-2	many	-	TGTGCCAGTAGTATACAGGGGAGAACCGGGGAGCTGTTTTTT	CASSIQGRTGELFF
TRBV14	TRBJ2-3	many	-	TGTGCCAGCAGCCCCCTGGCGCGGGGAGATGGAGATACGCAGTATTTT	CASSPLARGDGDTQYF
TRBV28	TRBJ2-1	few	-	TGTGCCAGCAGTTTATGGGGAGGACTACAAAATGAGCAGTTCTTC	CASSLWGGLQNEQFF
TRBV11-1	TRBJ2-7	many	TRBD1	TGTGCCAGCAGCTTCACTCTTGGGACAGGGGACTACGAGCAGTACTTC	CASSFTLGTGDYEQYF
TRBV4-3	TRBJ2-3	many	TRBD2	TGCGCCAGCAGCCGAGATGTAGCGGGAAGATTCGCAGATACGCAGTATTTT	CASSRDVAGRFADTQYF
TRBV12-3/TRBV12-4	TRBJ2-7	many	-	TGTGCCAGCAGTTTAGGGTCATTATACGAGCAGTACTTC	CASSLGSLYEQYF
TRBV10-3	TRBJ2-2	-	TRBD1	TGTGCCATCAGGGAGACAGGGCGGCCCGGGGAGCTGTTTTTT	CAIRETGRPGELFF
TRBV6-2/TRBV6-3	TRBJ2-5	many	-	TGTGCCAGCAGCGGGGTCATGGGGAAAGAGACCCAGTACTTC	CASSGVMGKETQYF
TRBV7-3	TRBJ2-7	many	TRBD1	TGTGCCAGCAGCCCGGGACAGGGCTACGAGCAGTACTTC	CASSPGQGYEQYF
TRBV7-2	TRBJ2-7	many	-	TGTGCCAGCAGCCCAGTGGTCCATACCCCTTACGAGCAGTACTTC	CASSPVVHTPYEQYF
TRBV5-1	TRBJ2-1	many	TRBD2	TGCGCCAGCAGCTTCCTGTTTAGCGGGGGGTCATCGGAGCAGTTCTTC	CASSFLFSGGSSEQFF
TRBV20-1	TRBJ2-3	many	TRBD2	TGCAGTGCCAGAGCGGGGGGGCGGGATACGCAGTATTTT	CSARAGGRDTQYF
TRBV12-3/TRBV12-4	TRBJ2-1	many	-	TGTGCCAGCAGTTTCTCTAAGGTGTACAATGAGCAGTTCTTC	CASSFSKVYNEQFF
TRBV20-1	TRBJ2-4	many	-	TGCAGTGCTAGATTGGGCCACAGGGTTCTAGCCAAAAACATTCAGTACTTC	CSARLGHRVLAKNIQYF
TRBV20-1	TRBJ2-3	many	-	TGCAGTGCTAGAGTTAGCGCGTCTAGCACAGATACGCAGTATTTT	CSARVSASSTDTQYF
TRBV9	TRBJ1-5	many	-	TGTGCCAGCAGCTCTGGGGATAGCAATCAGCCCCAGCATTTT	CASSSGDSNQPQHF
TRBV25-1	TRBJ2-7	many	TRBD1	TGTGCCAGCAGTGAGGGACAGGTGGACGAGCAGTACTTC	CASSEGQVDEQYF
TRBV5-6	TRBJ2-7	many	-	TGTGCCAGCAGCTTGCGACTCATCTACGAGCAGTACTTC	CASSLRLIYEQYF
TRBV2	TRBJ2-1	many	-	TGTGCCAGCAGTGAATTCTACAATGAGCAGTTCTTC	CASSEFYNEQFF
TRBV19	TRBJ2-5	-	-	TGTGCCAGTAGTCGGGACGGACTGTACCAAGAGACCCAGTACTTC	CASSRDGLYQETQYF
TRBV20-1	TRBJ1-5	many	-	TGCAGTGCCTCCCCGGGGCACGGGCCGCTAATAATAGGGCAGCCCCAGCATTTT	CSASPGHGPLIIGQPQHF
TRBV20-1	TRBJ1-6	many	-	TGCAGTGCTAGAGTGGTGTTTGGGTATAATTCACCCCTCCACTTT	CSARVVFGYNSPLHF
TRBV20-1	TRBJ2-7	many	-	TGCAGTGCCCACTTTGAGTCTGCCTACGAGCAGTACTTC	CSAHFESAYEQYF
TRBV11-3	TRBJ2-4	many	-	TGTGCCAGCAGCTTCTCCAGAGCCAAAAACATTCAGTACTTC	CASSFSRAKNIQYF
TRBV12-3/TRBV12-4	TRBJ2-3	many	-	TGTGCCAGCAGACCAGACAGGCCCCGAACAGATACGCAGTATTTT	CASRPDRPRTDTQYF
TRBV13	TRBJ2-5	many	TRBD2	TGTGCCAGCAGACTTACTAGCGGGGGGCGGTCAGAGACCCAGTACTTC	CASRLTSGGRSETQYF
TRBV7-3	TRBJ1-5	many	TRBD1	TGTGCCAGCAGCTCCAACAGGGGTGTCCGGGGGCGATATGGTAGCAATCAGCCCCAGCATTTT	CASSSNRGVRGRYGSNQPQHF
TRBV30	TRBJ2-6	many	-	TGTGCCTCCGCGGGGCTTGGGGCCAACGTCCTGACTTTC	CASAGLGANVLTF
TRBV3-1	TRBJ2-2	many	-	TGTGCCAGCAGCCAGACTAGTGGGGGAAGAGACGGGGAGCTGTTTTTT	CASSQTSGGRDGELFF
TRBV9	TRBJ2-7	many	-	TGTGCCAGCAGCGTTCGCCGGGACCCAAAAGCCAACGAGCAGTACTTC	CASSVRRDPKANEQYF
TRBV6-5	TRBJ2-1	-	TRBD2	TGTGCCAGCAGTTACTTCCCTAGCGGGGGGAACAATGAGCAGTTCTTC	CASSYFPSGGNNEQFF
TRBV29-1	TRBJ2-5	many	-	TGCAGCGTTGGAGAAAGGAATACCCAGTACTTC	CSVGERNTQYF
TRBV5-4	TRBJ2-3	-	-	TGTGCCAGCAGCTTTGATTCCCACACAGATACGCAGTATTTT	CASSFDSHTDTQYF
TRBV7-2	TRBJ2-3	many	TRBD2	TGTGCCAGCAGCTTCCCCACACTAGCGGGGGCCACAGATACGCAGTATTTT	CASSFPTLAGATDTQYF
TRBV18	TRBJ2-5	many	-	TGTGCCAGCTCAGACCAGTGGTACCAAGAGACCCAGTACTTC	CASSDQWYQETQYF
TRBV5-1	TRBJ2-3	many	-	TGCGCCAGCAGCTCGCGGGGCCAGCCTAGCACAGATACGCAGTATTTT	CASSSRGQPSTDTQYF
TRBV28	TRBJ1-2	many	-	TGTGCCAGCAGTCCAGGGGAAGTCTATGGCTACACCTTC	CASSPGEVYGYTF
TRBV12-3/TRBV12-4	TRBJ1-5	many	-	TGTGCCAGCAGCAGTTCAGGGAACCAGCCCCAGCATTTT	CASSSSGNQPQHF
TRBV12-3/TRBV12-4	TRBJ2-2	many	TRBD2	TGTGCCAGCAGTTTGCCTCTAGCGGGGGTCGGCGGGGAGCTGTTTTTT	CASSLPLAGVGGELFF
TRBV6-1	TRBJ2-7	many	-	TGTGCCAGCAGTCCGCAGGGTGTGCAGGGATCCCACGAGCAGTACTTC	CASSPQGVQGSHEQYF
TRBV5-1	TRBJ2-5	many	-	TGCGCCAGCAGCGTTTCGCCCAGGGGGAGGGGAGAGACCCAGTACTTC	CASSVSPRGRGETQYF
TRBV15	TRBJ1-5	many	-	TGTGCCACCAGCAGAGGGGTAGCCACAGATAGCAATCAGCCCCAGCATTTT	CATSRGVATDSNQPQHF
TRBV10-2	TRBJ1-5	many	-	TGCGCCAGCAGTGAGGTGGGCTATTATCAGCCCCAGCATTTT	CASSEVGYYQPQHF
TRBV7-2	TRBJ1-3	many	TRBD1	TGTGCCAGCAGCAGGACAGGGACTGGAAACACCATATATTTT	CASSRTGTGNTIYF
TRBV19	TRBJ2-1	few	-	TGTGCCAGTAGTTTACAGGGAATCTCCTACAATGAGCAGTTCTTC	CASSLQGISYNEQFF
TRBV12-3/TRBV12-4	TRBJ1-2	many	-	TGTGCCAGCACCCTGAGGGGGTTGGATGGCTACACCTTC	CASTLRGLDGYTF
TRBV5-1	TRBJ1-2	many	TRBD1	TGCGCCAGCAGCTCAGGACAGGGAGGGGGCTACACCTTC	CASSSGQGGGYTF